The next 4 T cell receptor beta chains were all read from a single sample in a study of blood T cell repertoires in COVID-19. Method: immunoSEQ multiplex PCR; TCRdb's copy keeps in-frame clones and lacks some. This table holds more than 90,000 clones, more than 75% found once. Sequenced: peripheral blood. The origin of the receptors is a man older than 75 with acute or convalescent COVID-19.

Notes on this clone: One junction end disagrees with the germline gene, perhaps due to a read error. V gene TRBV27 combines with J gene TRBJ1-3; 8 bases agree with TRBD1. CDR1 is MNHEY, CDR2 SMNVEV, per germline (reference sequence). The CDR3 consists of 18 residues. For the CDR3, the DNA is TGTGCCAGCAGCAGACAGGGGATGGGAGGATTTACTGGAAACACCGTATATTTT. Translating gives CASSRQGMGGFTGNTVYF.

This clone was recorded only once. The chain has TRBV7-2 and TRBJ2-1, with 8 bases aligning to TRBD2. This CDR3 contains 15 residues. CDR1 SGHTA and CDR2 FQGNSA come from the germline V gene. V shed 5 bases and J 7 bases; nucleotides not matched to a gene: 10. The CDR3 nucleotides are TGTGCCAGCAGCCACGGGGGGGCCCCGGGGAATGAGCAGTTCTTC. Its protein product is CASSHGGAPGNEQFF.

This clone was seen repeatedly, ten times or more. The chain employs TRBV3-1 (or the pseudogene TRBV3-2) and TRBJ1-2, with D maybe TRBD1 (6 bases). CDR1 LGHDT and CDR2 YNNKEL come from the germline V gene (reference sequence). This CDR3 region has 16 residues. The germline V and J ends were trimmed by 6 bases and 10 bases, with 27 bases remaining between them. Here the CDR3 DNA reads TGTGCCAGCAGTCCCCTCTTCCGGGACACCCGAGGCGACTACACCTTC. As protein: CASSPLFRDTRGDYTF.

The rearrangement links TRBV19 to TRBJ1-1; TRBD1 matches 9 bases. This CDR3 has 15 amino acids. CDR1 and CDR2 (germline): LNHDA, SQIVND (reference sequence). Trimming cost V 8 bases and J 4 bases; bases outside gene matches: 11. The CDR3 here is CASANRGPGVTEAFF. The DNA for the CDR3 is TGTGCCAGTGCCAACAGGGGGCCTGGGGTCACTGAAGCTTTCTTT.